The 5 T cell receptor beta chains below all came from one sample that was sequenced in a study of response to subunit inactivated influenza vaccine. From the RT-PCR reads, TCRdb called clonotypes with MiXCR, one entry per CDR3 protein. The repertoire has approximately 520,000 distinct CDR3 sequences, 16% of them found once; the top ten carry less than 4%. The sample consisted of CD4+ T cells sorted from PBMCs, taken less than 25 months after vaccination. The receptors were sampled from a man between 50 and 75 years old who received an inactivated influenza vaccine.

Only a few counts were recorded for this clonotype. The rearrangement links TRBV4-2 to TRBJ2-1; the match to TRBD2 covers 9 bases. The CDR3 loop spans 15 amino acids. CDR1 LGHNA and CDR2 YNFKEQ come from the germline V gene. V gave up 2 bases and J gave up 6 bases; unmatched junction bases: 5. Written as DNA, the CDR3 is TGTGCCAGCAGCCAATTTGCGGGAGGGCCCAATGAGCAGTTCTTC. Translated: CASSQFAGGPNEQFF.

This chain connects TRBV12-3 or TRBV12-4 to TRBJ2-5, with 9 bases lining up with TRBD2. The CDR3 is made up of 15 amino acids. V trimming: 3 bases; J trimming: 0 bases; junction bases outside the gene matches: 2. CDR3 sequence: CASSLRLADQETQYF. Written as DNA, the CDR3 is TGTGCCAGCAGTTTGAGACTAGCGGACCAAGAGACCCAGTACTTC.

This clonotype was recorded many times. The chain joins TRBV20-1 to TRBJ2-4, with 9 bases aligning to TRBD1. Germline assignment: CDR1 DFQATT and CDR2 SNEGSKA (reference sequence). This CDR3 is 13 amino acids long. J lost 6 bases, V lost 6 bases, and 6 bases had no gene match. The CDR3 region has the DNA TGCAGTGCGCTGGACAGGGGAGGAAACATTCAGTACTTC. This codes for CSALDRGGNIQYF.

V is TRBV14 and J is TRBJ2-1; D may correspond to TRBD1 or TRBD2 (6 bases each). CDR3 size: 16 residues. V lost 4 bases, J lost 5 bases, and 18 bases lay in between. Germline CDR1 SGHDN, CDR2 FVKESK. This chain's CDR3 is CASSRFLARGDNEQFF. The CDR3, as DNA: TGTGCCAGCAGCCGTTTTCTAGCAAGGGGGGACAATGAGCAGTTCTTC.

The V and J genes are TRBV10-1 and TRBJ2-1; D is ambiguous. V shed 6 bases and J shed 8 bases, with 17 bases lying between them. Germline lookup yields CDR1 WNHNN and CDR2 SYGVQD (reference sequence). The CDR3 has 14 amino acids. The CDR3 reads CASSPDSVGDEQFF. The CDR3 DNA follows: TGCGCCAGCAGCCCTGACTCGGTTGGGGATGAGCAGTTCTTC.